Listed here are 25 T cell receptor beta chains from one sample, sequenced in a study of blood T cell repertoires in COVID-19. Only in-frame clones appear in the TCRdb table, and some are missing; sequencing was by immunoSEQ multiplex PCR. The repertoire consists of 250,000 to 350,000 clones, with around 80% occurring once and the leading ten covering around 1.2%. The sequencing sample was made of peripheral blood. These receptor sequences come from a woman between 50 and 59 years old with acute or convalescent COVID-19.

J is TRBJ2-5 and V is TRBV5-1; the match to TRBD2 covers 14 bases. The CDR3 spans 15 residues. Trimming took 4 bases from V and 4 from J; bases not matched to a gene: 3. CDR1 is SGHRS and CDR2 is YFSETQ in the germline V gene. The CDR3, as DNA: TGCGCCAGCAGCGGGACTAGCGGGAGTTTAGAGACCCAGTACTTC. It specifies CASSGTSGSLETQYF.

This clone was found once. The chain combines TRBV2 with TRBJ1-3; D is undetermined. V lost 6 bases and J lost 0, with 15 bases in between. Germline V lookup: CDR1 SNHLY, CDR2 FYNNEI. The CDR3 is made up of 16 amino acids. CDR3 in amino acids: CASRPNPPGSGNTIYF. CDR3 coding DNA: TGTGCCAGCAGACCGAACCCCCCGGGCTCTGGAAACACCATATATTTT.

V is TRBV4-2 and J is TRBJ2-2; 13 bases fit TRBD2. Germline CDR1 is LGHNA and CDR2 is YNFKEQ. The CDR3 extends over 16 amino acids. V shed 3 bases, J shed 2 bases, and the junction held 0 bases outside the gene matches. The CDR3, as DNA: TGTGCCAGCAGCCAGGGACTAGCGGGAAACACCGGGGAGCTGTTTTTT. It is translated as CASSQGLAGNTGELFF.

This chain links TRBV5-1 with TRBJ2-1; D is unclear. CDR3 length: 13 residues. Trimming removed 1 base from V and 5 bases from J, with 7 bases in between. CDR1 and CDR2 from the germline V gene are SGHRS and YFSETQ. The CDR3 sequence: CASSLQIHNEQFF. CDR3 DNA sequence: TGCGCCAGCAGCTTGCAGATACACAATGAGCAGTTCTTC.

This chain links TRBV6-5 with TRBJ1-2; D is perhaps TRBD1 (5 bases). Germline-derived CDR1 and CDR2 are MNHEY and SVGAGI. The V and J ends lost 0 bases and 6 bases respectively, with 14 bases between them. The CDR3 consists of 15 residues. CDR3 loop: CASSYSRQSYNGYTF. CDR3 nucleotides: TGTGCCAGCAGTTACTCGAGACAGTCCTATAATGGCTACACCTTC.

The chain has TRBV7-9 and TRBJ1-4; D is ambiguous. The V end was cut by 1 base, the J end by 7 bases, with 10 bases between. This CDR3 spans 14 amino acids. Germline V gene sequence: CDR1 SEHNR, CDR2 FQNEAQ (reference sequence). CDR3 residues: CASSLDTVREKLFF. The CDR3, as DNA: TGTGCCAGCAGCTTAGACACAGTACGTGAAAAACTGTTTTTT.

This chain links TRBV19 with TRBJ1-3; TRBD1 aligns across 7 bases. V lost 3 bases, J lost 0 bases, and 5 bases stayed unmatched. The CDR3 has 16 residues. Germline lookup yields CDR1 LNHDA and CDR2 SQIVND (reference sequence). The chain's CDR3 is CASSIIGTVSGNTIYF. The CDR3 DNA sequence: TGTGCCAGTAGTATCATTGGGACAGTCTCTGGAAACACCATATATTTT.

CDR3 amino acids: CASTRGMNTEAFF. Here the CDR3 DNA reads TGTGCCAGCACGCGGGGAATGAACACTGAAGCTTTCTTT. J is TRBJ1-1 and V is TRBV2, with D unresolved. The CDR3 sequence is 13 residues long. The germline CDR1 and CDR2 sequences are SNHLY and FYNNEI. V was pared by 7 bases and J by 0 bases, with 9 bases between. Based on the CDR3 plus reference TRBV2 and TRBJ1-1, the full variable domain is EPEVTQTPSHQVTQMGQEVILRCVPISNHLYFYWYRQILGQKVEFLVSFYNNEISEKSEIFDDQFSVERPDGSNFTLKIRSTKLEDSAMYFCASTRGMNTEAFFGQGTRLTVV.

The chain joins TRBV5-1 to TRBJ2-7; 7 nucleotides line up with TRBD2. Germline V gene data show CDR1 as SGHRS and CDR2 as YFSETQ. Germline trimming cut 0 bases from V and 2 bases from J; bases unmatched to any gene: 8. The CDR3 length is 16 residues. CDR3 residues: CASSLAAIAGPYEQYF. The CDR3 DNA follows: TGCGCCAGCAGCTTGGCCGCGATAGCGGGCCCCTACGAGCAGTACTTC.

This sequence joins TRBV19 and TRBJ1-1, with 7 bases identical to TRBD1. Per the germline V gene, CDR1 is LNHDA and CDR2 is SQIVND (reference sequence). Trimming took 3 bases from V and 4 from J; bases not matched to a gene: 11. The CDR3 spans 16 residues. The CDR3 loop reads CASSIGIGTAFTEAFF. Written as DNA, the CDR3 is TGTGCCAGTAGTATCGGGATCGGGACAGCATTCACTGAAGCTTTCTTT.

Only one count was recorded for this clone. This chain joins TRBV5-4 and TRBJ2-3, with 9 bases lining up with TRBD2. V was pared by 2 bases and J by 2 bases, with 9 bases of the junction left unmatched. Germline values: CDR1 SGHNT, CDR2 YYREEE (reference sequence). This CDR3 comprises 17 residues. The CDR3: CASSLAGGHYYTDTQYF. The CDR3, as DNA: TGTGCCAGCAGCTTAGCGGGGGGCCATTACTACACAGATACGCAGTATTTT.

V and J are TRBV27 and TRBJ2-2; D may be TRBD2 (5 bases). V was pared by 6 bases and J by 0 bases, with 5 bases between. CDR3 size: 13 residues. The germline gives CDR1 MNHEY, CDR2 SMNVEV (reference sequence). CDR3 in DNA: TGTGCCAGCAGACTAGCGAACACCGGGGAGCTGTTTTTT. Translating it yields CASRLANTGELFF.

The CDR3 coding sequence is TGTGCCAGCAGCCAAGAAGACAGGGGAGGCTACACCTTC. Its protein is CASSQEDRGGYTF. This rearrangement joins TRBV3-1 (or the pseudogene TRBV3-2) to TRBJ1-2, with 8 nucleotides matching TRBD1. CDR1 and CDR2 (germline): LGHDT, YNNKEL (reference sequence). Trimming removed 0 bases from V and 8 bases from J; junction bases left unmatched: 2. This CDR3 spans 13 amino acids.

The chain links TRBV4-3 to TRBJ1-1; D is unclear. Between the trimmed V and J ends, which lost 0 bases and 0 bases, there was a span of 8 bases. Looked up from germline, CDR1 is LGHNA and CDR2 is YSLEER. The CDR3 extends over 15 amino acids. CDR3 sequence (DNA): TGCGCCAGCAGCCAAGACATCGGGATGAACACTGAAGCTTTCTTT. Translating it yields CASSQDIGMNTEAFF.

The chain is built from TRBV2 and TRBJ2-5; no reliable D call. V was cut by 4 bases and J by 4 bases, with 10 bases left in between. Germline CDR1 reads SNHLY; CDR2 reads FYNNEI. This CDR3 region has 13 residues. Here the CDR3 reads CASSGTVGETQYF. The DNA for the CDR3 is TGTGCCAGCAGTGGAACAGTGGGAGAGACCCAGTACTTC.

This clone has only one observation. V usage is TRBV19 and J usage is TRBJ1-2, with D uncertain. Per germline, CDR1 LNHDA and CDR2 SQIVND (reference sequence). CDR3 length: 14 residues. V shed 6 bases and J shed 0 bases, with 11 bases lying between them. The CDR3 loop is CASRETQSNYGYTF. The DNA for the CDR3 is TGTGCCAGTAGGGAGACTCAATCTAACTATGGCTACACCTTC.

This clone has more than one count but fewer than ten. The gene calls are TRBV6-1 and TRBJ1-2; 8 nucleotides agree with TRBD1. CDR1 MNHNS and CDR2 SASEGT come from the germline V gene. This CDR3 has 15 residues. Trimming removed 3 bases from V and 8 bases from J; junction bases left unmatched: 11. CDR3 sequence (DNA): TGTGCCAGCAGTGATTACGGACAGGGAGGTGGCGGCTACACCTTC. Translating gives CASSDYGQGGGGYTF.

This clone appeared a few times. The chain joins TRBV7-2 to TRBJ1-6, with a weak D call TRBD1 (6 bases). Trimming shortened V by 1 base and J by 10 bases, and 11 bases separated the two germline ends. The CDR3 is made up of 14 amino acids. Per the germline V gene, CDR1 is SGHTA and CDR2 is FQGNSA. In DNA form, the CDR3 reads TGTGCCAGCAGCTTAGAGCCAGGGGCATCACCCCTCCACTTT. It is translated as CASSLEPGASPLHF.

There are a few counts of this clone. The chain joins TRBV14 to TRBJ1-5; D gene uncertain. The CDR3 loop spans 12 amino acids. The V and J ends lost 1 base and 11 bases respectively, with 9 bases between them. Germline values: CDR1 SGHDN, CDR2 FVKESK. The CDR3 bases are TGTGCCAGCAGCCAAGGAGGGTCAGCCCAGCATTTT. Translating gives CASSQGGSAQHF.

This chain joins TRBV5-6 and TRBJ1-4; perhaps TRBD1 as D (5 bases). The CDR3 has 16 amino acids. Germline V CDR1 and CDR2: SGHDT, YYEEEE. V was trimmed by 0 bases and J by 4 bases, leaving 13 bases between them. CDR3 amino acids: CASSLVRDSFNEKLFF. The DNA for the CDR3 is TGTGCCAGCAGCTTGGTCCGGGACTCCTTTAATGAAAAACTGTTTTTT. Full variable domain (missing parts from reference TRBV5-6 and TRBJ1-4): DAGVTQSPTHLIKTRGQQVTLRCSPKSGHDTVSWYQQALGQGPQFIFQYYEEEERQRGNFPDRFSGHQFPNYSSELNVNALLLGDSALYLCASSLVRDSFNEKLFFGSGTQLSVL.

The rearrangement joins TRBV5-4 to TRBJ2-2; 11 bases map to TRBD2. The CDR3 extends over 17 amino acids. Germline CDR1 is SGHNT and CDR2 is YYREEE (reference sequence). V dropped 1 base and J dropped 7; count of bases not matched to a gene: 9. The CDR3 DNA reads as TGTGCCAGCAGCTTGTCACTAGCGGGAGCGGTTGTCGGGGAGCTGTTTTTT. Its translation: CASSLSLAGAVVGELFF. The full variable domain, rest sourced from reference TRBV5-4 and TRBJ2-2, is ETGVTQSPTHLIKTRGQQVTLRCSSQSGHNTVSWYQQALGQGPQFIFQYYREEENGRGNFPPRFSGLQFPNYSSELNVNALELDDSALYLCASSLSLAGAVVGELFFGEGSRLTVL.

The chain couples TRBV5-4 to TRBJ2-1; unclear D gene. Germline CDR1 and CDR2: SGHNT and YYREEE (reference sequence). Trimming left V 2 bases short and J 10 bases short, with 19 bases between. There are 15 residues in the CDR3. The CDR3 sequence is CASSFRVTSAREQFF. For the CDR3, the DNA is TGTGCCAGCAGCTTCCGGGTTACTTCAGCAAGAGAGCAGTTCTTC.

Comment on this clone: This sample also contains other DNA sequences that code for the same CDR3. The chain recombines TRBV30 with TRBJ2-5, with TRBD2 as a possible D gene (5 bases). Per germline, CDR1 GTSNPN and CDR2 SVGIG (reference sequence). V was cut by 2 bases and J by 5 bases, with 9 bases left in between. The CDR3 loop spans 12 amino acids. CDR3 nucleotide sequence: TGTGCCTGGAGTTCGGGAAGGGAGACCCAGTACTTC. Residues: CAWSSGRETQYF.

This chain joins TRBV10-3 and TRBJ1-6; no firm D call. The germline gives CDR1 ENHRY, CDR2 SYGVKD. The V end lost 8 bases, the J end lost 5 bases, and 7 bases lay between the germline ends. The CDR3 spans 12 residues. The CDR3 bases are TGTGCCATCGCCCAGGATAATTCACCCCTCCACTTT. This translates into CAIAQDNSPLHF.

The chain carries TRBV4-2 and TRBJ1-1, with TRBD1 identical over 10 bases. V shed 2 bases and J 3 bases; nucleotides not matched to a gene: 3. Germline V gene data show CDR1 as LGHNA and CDR2 as YNFKEQ. CDR3 length: 15 residues. CDR3 in DNA: TGTGCCAGCAGCCAAATGGGGACAGGGGACACTGAAGCTTTCTTT. Its protein product is CASSQMGTGDTEAFF.